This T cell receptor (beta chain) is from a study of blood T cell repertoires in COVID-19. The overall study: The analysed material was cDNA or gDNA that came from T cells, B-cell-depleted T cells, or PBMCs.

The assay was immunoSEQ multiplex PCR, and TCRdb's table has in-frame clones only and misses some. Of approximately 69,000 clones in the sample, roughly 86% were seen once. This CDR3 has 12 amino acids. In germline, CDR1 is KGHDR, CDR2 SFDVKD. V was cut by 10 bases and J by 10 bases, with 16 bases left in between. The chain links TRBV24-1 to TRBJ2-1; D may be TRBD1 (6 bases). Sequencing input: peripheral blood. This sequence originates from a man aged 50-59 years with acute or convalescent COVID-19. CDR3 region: CATESQGYEQFF. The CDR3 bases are TGTGCCACAGAGTCACAGGGATACGAGCAGTTCTTC.